This entry is about one TCR beta chain. The sample is drawn from a study of blood T cell repertoires in COVID-19. The method was immunoSEQ multiplex PCR; TCRdb's version includes in-frame clones alone and lacks a portion of them. Counted here are 350,000 to 550,000 clones, 85% to 90% occurring once; the ten biggest clones make up 0.95% to 1.3%. With 4 bases clipped from V and 0 bases from J, the junction kept 5 bases outside the gene matches. Per germline, CDR1 LGHDT and CDR2 YNNKEL (reference sequence). The CDR3 runs 17 residues. The J gene is TRBJ1-3, the V gene TRBV3-1 (or the pseudogene TRBV3-2), with 11 bases that match TRBD1. Material for sequencing was PBMCs or T cells enriched from blood (not recorded which). This sequence originates from a man aged 30 to 39 who had recovered from COVID-19. The CDR3 region is CASSLGQGAFSGNTIYF. The CDR3 nucleotides read TGTGCCAGCAGCCTCGGACAGGGGGCCTTCTCTGGAAACACCATATATTTT.